Below are 32 T cell receptor beta chains sequenced from a single sample in a study of regulatory T cells in long-lasting Graves disease (dated by TCRdb to the early 2020s). The library came from multiplex PCR. Sequenced on an Illumina HiSeq 4000. TCR beta libraries were built with iRepertoire HTBI primers and Arm-PCR amplification of CDR3 regions. TCRdb ran its own pipeline on the public reads, namely fastp trimming at Q25 and MiXCR clone calling, and kept in-frame beta chains. Duplicate CDR3 protein sequences are folded into a single record with the most common DNA and genes. The sample table records about 430,000 distinct CDR3 sequences; around 16% of these occur just once. Together, the top ten hold 7.8% of the sample. Interpreted using the paper, the time point label stands for: newly diagnosed GD, antithyroid drugs for less than 3 months. For both TCR sequencing and RNA sequencing, RNA was extracted from PBMCs in TRIzol.

The same specimen was also included in a second study, on T cells in Graves' hyperthyroidism and ophthalmopathy.

The sample here was peripheral blood mononuclear cells (PBMCs), taken at new diagnosis, from a patient treated with antithyroid drugs. The receptors here all came from a woman between 35 and 50 years old with Graves disease. Donor details come from another sample of the same person, matched by shared clones.

This clonotype was recorded at least ten times. The chain recombines TRBV12-3 or TRBV12-4 with TRBJ1-5; TRBD1 might be the D (6 bases). V was cut by 3 bases and J by 0 bases, with 18 bases left in between. CDR3 length: 18 residues. CDR3 in DNA: TGTGCCAGCAGTTTCACGGGGGGCCCGGGGTATAGCAATCAGCCCCAGCATTTT. It is translated as CASSFTGGPGYSNQPQHF.

This clonotype was counted at least ten times. The chain carries TRBV20-1 and TRBJ2-2; possibly TRBD1 or TRBD2 for D (6 bases each). The CDR3 spans 15 residues. Trimming cost V 3 bases and J 2 bases, with 13 bases left between them. Germline CDR1 and CDR2: DFQATT and SNEGSKA (reference sequence). Written as DNA, the CDR3 is TGCAGTGCTAGGGGTAGGGGGGCAAACACCGGGGAGCTGTTTTTT. Translated, it gives CSARGRGANTGELFF.

This clonotype was recorded at least ten times. The chain links TRBV19 to TRBJ1-5; 7 positions agree with TRBD1. The CDR3 contains 14 residues. Germline CDR1 LNHDA, CDR2 SQIVND (reference sequence). J was trimmed by 9 bases and V by 5 bases; bases with no gene match: 10. DNA for the CDR3: TGTGCCAGTAGTCGGGACAGCGGCGAAGTGCCCCAGCATTTT. Protein: CASSRDSGEVPQHF.

This clonotype is classed as medium-sized (0.01 to 0.1%). The chain combines TRBV12-3 or TRBV12-4 with TRBJ1-2; D is ambiguous. Trimming stripped 1 base from V and 9 bases from J, with 9 bases between. The CDR3 is 12 residues long. CDR3 region: CASSLGFGSYTF. In nucleotides, the CDR3 is TGTGCCAGCAGTTTAGGGTTCGGGAGCTACACCTTC.

This chain links TRBV27 with TRBJ1-1, with D uncertain. The CDR3 is made up of 13 amino acids. Germline CDR1 MNHEY, CDR2 SMNVEV (reference sequence). The germline V and J ends were trimmed by 3 bases and 10 bases, with 15 bases remaining between them. CDR3 protein: CASSLIPGAVAFF. Here the CDR3 DNA reads TGTGCCAGCAGTTTGATCCCGGGAGCTGTAGCTTTCTTT.

This clonotype appeared a few times. This chain links TRBV29-1 with TRBJ2-3, with TRBD1 as a possible D gene (6 bases). The V gene's germline CDR1 is SQVTM and CDR2 ANQGSEA. Trimming removed 5 bases at V and 2 bases at J, with 26 bases between. The CDR3 length is 18 residues. This chain's CDR3 is CSVMIKVDTGTITDTQYF. In nucleotides, the CDR3 is TGCAGCGTTATGATAAAAGTCGATACCGGGACAATCACAGATACGCAGTATTTT.

The chain uses TRBV19 and TRBJ1-1; D gene uncertain. CDR1 and CDR2 (germline): LNHDA, SQIVND (reference sequence). Between the trimmed V and J ends, which lost 6 bases and 8 bases, there was a span of 16 bases. The CDR3 extends over 13 amino acids. The CDR3 protein is CASSHRGTAEAFF. The CDR3 coding sequence is TGTGCCAGTAGCCATCGGGGTACTGCAGAAGCTTTCTTT.

The table lists this clonotype with many counts. The gene calls are TRBV2 and TRBJ2-1; TRBD2 matches at 8 bases. Unmatched junction bases numbered 12, after V lost 7 bases and J lost 4 bases. Germline CDR1 SNHLY, CDR2 FYNNEI. The CDR3 covers 16 residues. The CDR3 spells CASTGMGLVGYNEQFF. The CDR3 coding sequence is TGTGCCAGCACTGGAATGGGACTAGTGGGTTACAATGAGCAGTTCTTC.

The sample holds many counts of this clonotype. This sequence joins TRBV3-1 and TRBJ2-7; tentative D call: TRBD1 (6 bases). CDR1 is LGHDT and CDR2 is YNNKEL in the germline V gene (reference sequence). The CDR3 has 15 residues. Trimming removed 0 bases at V and 3 bases at J, with 12 bases between. DNA of the CDR3: TGTGCCAGCAGCCAAGAGGCGACAGGCCTCTACGAGCAGTACTTC. It specifies CASSQEATGLYEQYF.

Regarding this clonotype: A much larger clone is a single base away; this may be a read error. The chain has TRBV20-1 and TRBJ2-5, with 12 bases that match TRBD2. CDR1 and CDR2 (germline): DFQATT, SNEGSKA (reference sequence). The CDR3 is 16 amino acids. CDR3 protein: CSANPQLAGGQEAQYF. CDR3 in DNA: TGCAGTGCTAATCCCCAACTAGCGGGAGGTCAAGAGGCCCAGTACTTC.

The V call is TRBV19, the J call TRBJ1-5, with 7 bases identical to TRBD1. With 6 bases clipped from V and 1 base from J, the junction kept 6 bases outside the gene matches. This CDR3 region has 15 residues. Germline CDR1 reads LNHDA; CDR2 reads SQIVND (reference sequence). The CDR3 DNA follows: TGTGCCAGTAGCAAGACGGGACAGAGCAATCAGCCCCAGCATTTT. Translation: CASSKTGQSNQPQHF.

On this clonotype itself: This clone may be a read error of a much larger clone one base away. The J gene is TRBJ2-5, the V gene TRBV6-5; tentative D call: TRBD2 (5 bases). Germline CDR1 is MNHEY and CDR2 is SVGAGI. CDR3 size: 14 residues. Trimming removed 4 bases at V and 9 bases at J, with 18 bases between. The CDR3: CASSFGLSGEPQYF. CDR3 in DNA: TGTGCCAGCAGTTTCGGACTCTCCGGGGAGCCCCAGTACTTC.

This clonotype was detected ten times or more. The J gene is TRBJ2-1, the V gene TRBV19; unclear D gene. Germline values: CDR1 LNHDA, CDR2 SQIVND (reference sequence). The length of the CDR3 is 16 residues. Trimming shortened V by 0 bases and J by 0 bases, and 9 bases separated the two germline ends. CDR3 bases: TGTGCCAGTAGTATAGAGGGCTCCAGCTCCTACAATGAGCAGTTCTTC. Its translation: CASSIEGSSSYNEQFF.

This clonotype appeared many times. This sequence joins TRBV30 and TRBJ2-7; D perhaps matches TRBD1 (6 bases). Between the trimmed V and J ends, which lost 4 bases and 0 bases, there was a span of 10 bases. Germline-derived CDR1 and CDR2 are GTSNPN and SVGIG (reference sequence). The CDR3 runs 13 residues. CDR3 region: CAWKAGASYEQYF. The CDR3 bases are TGTGCCTGGAAGGCAGGGGCCTCCTACGAGCAGTACTTC.

Comment on this clonotype: A much larger clonotype is one base distant, so this may be a read error. Because it lacks the conserved phenylalanine or tryptophan at the end, this CDR3 is likely a read error. The CDR3 region has the DNA TGTGCCAGCAGGGACTCTCAAGTAAGCACAGATACGCAGTATGTT. Protein: CASRDSQVSTDTQYV. V gene TRBV27 combines with J gene TRBJ2-3; tentative D call: TRBD2 (5 bases). The CDR3 is 15 residues long. Germline V lookup: CDR1 MNHEY, CDR2 SMNVEV (reference sequence). The ends were cut back, 6 bases at V and 0 bases at J, with 13 bases in the middle.

This chain joins TRBV5-6 and TRBJ2-2; 10 bases match TRBD1. CDR3 length: 16 residues. Germline V gene data show CDR1 as SGHDT and CDR2 as YYEEEE. With 4 bases clipped from V and 4 bases from J, the junction kept 7 bases outside the gene matches. The CDR3 loop is CASSRLGQGGTGELFF. The CDR3 DNA reads TGTGCCAGCAGCCGCCTCGGACAGGGGGGCACCGGGGAGCTGTTTTTT.

This clonotype was seen a few times. The rearrangement joins TRBV6-1 to TRBJ1-6; weak D call: TRBD1 (6 bases). Looked up from germline, CDR1 is MNHNS and CDR2 is SASEGT. Trimming took off 6 bases at V and 1 base at J, with 10 bases between the two ends. The CDR3 runs to 15 residues. CDR3 in DNA: TGTGCCAGCAGGATAGGGGGTTCCTATAATTCACCCCTCCACTTT. The encoded protein is CASRIGGSYNSPLHF.

This clonotype was counted ten times or more. This chain uses TRBV12-3 or TRBV12-4 with TRBJ1-5; D gene uncertain. The CDR3 runs to 14 residues. The V end was cut by 3 bases, the J end by 0 bases, with 6 bases between. CDR3 sequence: CASSFGNSNQPQHF. The CDR3 DNA reads TGTGCCAGCAGTTTCGGGAATAGCAATCAGCCCCAGCATTTT.

The sample holds many counts of this clonotype. This CDR3 is CASSRTRGSSNQPQHF. The CDR3 DNA sequence: TGTGCCAGCAGTCGAACGCGAGGCAGTAGCAATCAGCCCCAGCATTTT. This sequence joins TRBV12-3 or TRBV12-4 and TRBJ1-5, with D uncertain. This CDR3 is built from 16 residues. V was trimmed by 5 bases and J by 0 bases, leaving 14 bases between them.

This clonotype was observed at least ten times. This rearrangement joins TRBV5-1 to TRBJ1-2, with D perhaps matching TRBD1 (5 bases). The germline V gene encodes CDR1 SGHRS and CDR2 YFSETQ. Trimming cost V 0 bases and J 7 bases, with 16 bases left between them. The CDR3 spans 15 residues. The CDR3 loop reads CASSLEDRGIGGYTF. CDR3 sequence (DNA): TGCGCCAGCAGCTTGGAAGATCGGGGGATTGGTGGCTACACCTTC.

This clonotype was counted only a few times. This chain links TRBV3-1 with TRBJ1-1; 7 nucleotides match TRBD1. Germline assignment: CDR1 LGHDT and CDR2 YNNKEL (reference sequence). This CDR3 contains 14 residues. V lost 3 bases, J lost 2 bases, and 3 bases stayed unmatched. The CDR3 nucleotides read TGTGCCAGCAGCCAGTGGGACAGTAACACTGAAGCTTTCTTT. Translating it yields CASSQWDSNTEAFF.

J is TRBJ2-2 and V is TRBV4-3; 10 bases align to TRBD1. Trimming cost V 6 bases and J 3 bases; bases outside gene matches: 10. CDR1 and CDR2 (germline): LGHNA, YSLEER. The CDR3 has 17 amino acids. This CDR3 reads CASSRKTGGIDTGELFF. DNA for the CDR3: TGCGCCAGCAGTCGGAAGACAGGGGGCATCGACACCGGGGAGCTGTTTTTT.

In this sample, this clonotype turned up many times. V is TRBV10-3 and J is TRBJ2-2, with 11 positions matching TRBD2. Per germline, CDR1 ENHRY and CDR2 SYGVKD. Trimming took 6 bases from V and 2 from J; bases not matched to a gene: 2. The CDR3 is made up of 15 amino acids. CDR3 sequence: CAISGLAGNTGELFF. The CDR3 coding sequence is TGTGCCATCAGCGGACTAGCGGGTAACACCGGGGAGCTGTTTTTT.

Many counts were recorded for this clonotype. The chain has TRBV4-1 and TRBJ2-5; 9 bases align to TRBD2. Unmatched junction bases numbered 6, after V lost 3 bases and J lost 1 base. The CDR3 length is 16 residues. CDR1 is MGHRA and CDR2 is YSYEKL in the germline V gene. CDR3 loop: CASSQQFSGSQETQYF. The CDR3 DNA reads as TGCGCCAGCAGCCAGCAATTTAGCGGGAGCCAAGAGACCCAGTACTTC.

Comments on this clonotype: One base away lies a much larger clone, so this may be a sequencing read error. The CDR3 DNA reads TGTGCCAGCAGTTTTAAGGGGGTTAGTGGCTACACCTTC. Its protein product is CASSFKGVSGYTF. This chain uses TRBV28 with TRBJ1-2; the D gene is possibly TRBD1 (6 bases). V gave up 3 bases and J gave up 7 bases, with 12 bases separating them. Germline-derived CDR1 and CDR2 are MDHEN and SYDVKM. The CDR3 sequence is 13 residues long.

This clonotype came up many times. The rearrangement uses TRBV20-1 and TRBJ2-1; 7 bases fit TRBD2. The junction had 4 bases not matched to a gene; V was cut back by 4 bases and J by 7 bases. CDR3 length equals 12 residues. CDR1 and CDR2 from the germline V gene are DFQATT and SNEGSKA (reference sequence). The CDR3 region is CSATAGVNEQFF. CDR3 nucleotides: TGCAGTGCTACTGCGGGAGTTAATGAGCAGTTCTTC.

The chain has TRBV27 and TRBJ2-2; 13 bases line up with TRBD2. Germline V lookup: CDR1 MNHEY, CDR2 SMNVEV (reference sequence). Trimming at V came to 5 bases and at J to 5 bases, leaving 8 bases not matched to a gene. The CDR3 is 17 residues long. As DNA, the CDR3 is TGTGCCAGCAGTCACCGACTAGCGGGAGGTGGAACCGGGGAGCTGTTTTTT. Amino acids: CASSHRLAGGGTGELFF.

The rearrangement uses TRBV9 and TRBJ2-3; TRBD2 agrees at 12 bases. There are 16 residues in the CDR3. Trimming cost V 3 bases and J 6 bases; bases outside gene matches: 8. Germline CDR1 SGDLS, CDR2 YYNGEE. The CDR3 loop reads CASSDPLAGGPDTQYF. For the CDR3, the DNA is TGTGCCAGCAGCGACCCCCTAGCGGGAGGGCCCGATACGCAGTATTTT. The full variable domain, in which reference TRBV9 and TRBJ2-3 provide the parts outside the CDR3, is DSGVTQTPKHLITATGQRVTLRCSPRSGDLSVYWYQQSLDQGLQFLIQYYNGEERAKGNILERFSAQQFPDLHSELNLSSLELGDSALYFCASSDPLAGGPDTQYFGPGTRLTVL.

This clonotype has ten or more counts. The chain couples TRBV28 to TRBJ1-4, with D perhaps matching TRBD1 (5 bases). This CDR3 is 15 amino acids long. Germline V gene sequence: CDR1 MDHEN, CDR2 SYDVKM. Trimming removed 6 bases from V and 0 bases from J, with 11 bases in between. CDR3 residues: CASRGTVATNEKLFF. CDR3 bases: TGTGCCAGCAGGGGGACGGTTGCAACTAATGAAAAACTGTTTTTT.

This clonotype was seen a single time. The V gene is TRBV4-1, the J gene TRBJ2-2, with 10 positions matching TRBD2. The germline gives CDR1 MGHRA, CDR2 YSYEKL. The CDR3 extends over 17 amino acids. V gave up 6 bases and J gave up 0 bases; unmatched junction bases: 7. The CDR3 nucleotides are TGCGCCAGCAGTATAGCTAGCGGGAGAACGAACACCGGGGAGCTGTTTTTT. Its translation is CASSIASGRTNTGELFF.

This clonotype appeared many times. The chain has TRBV28 and TRBJ2-7; maybe TRBD2 (6 bases). V lost 4 bases, J lost 0 bases, and 16 bases lay in between. Germline loops: CDR1 MDHEN, CDR2 SYDVKM. The CDR3 is 16 residues long. The DNA of the CDR3 is TGTGCCAGCAGTTCCGACGCGGGCGGGGCCTCCTACGAGCAGTACTTC. Translation: CASSSDAGGASYEQYF.

As for this clonotype: An end of the junction does not agree with germline; a read error may underlie this. The V gene is TRBV18, the J gene TRBJ2-7; 10 bases line up with TRBD2. The CDR3 totals 22 residues. The germline gives CDR1 KGHSH, CDR2 LQKENI. CDR3 loop: CASSRHGQGDRSKREGSYGQYF. The CDR3, as DNA: TGTGCCAGCTCACGACATGGACAGGGAGATAGGAGCAAGCGGGAGGGATCCTACGGGCAGTACTTC.